These 23 T cell receptor beta chains share one sample of origin, sequenced in a study of cytotoxic CD8 clonotypes in ibrutinib-treated CLL. Method: immunoSEQ multiplex PCR; TCRdb's copy keeps in-frame clones and lacks some. This sample has some 4,000 clones; approximately 80% occur once, and the top ten carry 21%. This material consisted of PBMCs, taken before ibrutinib treatment. The receptors originated from a human donor with chronic lymphocytic leukemia.

This clone was seen once. The V gene is TRBV28, the J gene TRBJ1-5; tentatively, D is TRBD1 (6 bases). Germline loops: CDR1 MDHEN, CDR2 SYDVKM. V lost 5 bases and J 6 bases, leaving 14 bases between the germline ends. The CDR3 contains 14 residues. CDR3 in amino acids: CASSLAGAPQPQHF. For the CDR3, the DNA is TGTGCCAGCAGTCTAGCGGGGGCCCCTCAGCCCCAGCATTTT.

The CDR3 here is CASSIEGTEGYTF. The CDR3 bases are TGTGCCAGCAGCATAGAGGGGACAGAGGGCTACACCTTC. V gene TRBV21-1 combines with J gene TRBJ1-2; the table's D call TRBD1 went unverified against the DNA. TRBV21-1 is flagged as a pseudogene. This CDR3 has 13 amino acids.

This sequence joins TRBV4-2 and TRBJ2-7; TRBD2 matches 10 bases. There are 15 residues in the CDR3. The germline CDR1 and CDR2 sequences are LGHNA and YNFKEQ. The junction had 3 bases not matched to a gene; V was cut back by 2 bases and J by 2 bases. The CDR3 region is CASSQLAGEAYEQYF. The CDR3 DNA reads as TGTGCCAGCAGCCAACTAGCGGGAGAGGCCTACGAGCAGTACTTC.

The V gene is TRBV5-1, the J gene TRBJ2-7; no clear D. V gave up 3 bases and J gave up 1 base, with 17 bases separating them. The germline V gene encodes CDR1 SGHRS and CDR2 YFSETQ. This CDR3 is built from 16 residues. This CDR3 reads CASSSTVELISYEQYF. For the CDR3, the DNA is TGCGCCAGCAGCTCGACGGTGGAGTTGATTTCCTACGAGCAGTACTTC.

V and J are TRBV29-1 and TRBJ2-1, with D possibly being TRBD2 (6 bases). The CDR3 has 12 residues. CDR1 and CDR2 (germline): SQVTM, ANQGSEA. V was pared by 6 bases and J by 5 bases, with 11 bases between. The chain's CDR3 is CSVTRNHNEQFF. In DNA, the CDR3 is TGCAGCGTGACTAGGAACCACAATGAGCAGTTCTTC.

The rearrangement uses TRBV5-4 and TRBJ2-2; the D is unclear. V was shortened by 4 bases and J by 2 bases, with 15 bases between the two germline ends. Per the germline V gene, CDR1 is SGHNT and CDR2 is YYREEE (reference sequence). The CDR3 contains 16 residues. This CDR3 is CASSPRSGLNTGELFF. CDR3 bases: TGTGCCAGCAGCCCCCGTTCGGGCCTCAACACCGGGGAGCTGTTTTTT.

The chain carries TRBV2 and TRBJ1-2; possible D gene TRBD1, 6 bases. V was cut by 8 bases and J by 8 bases, with 12 bases left in between. CDR3 length equals 11 residues. Germline CDR1 SNHLY, CDR2 FYNNEI. The CDR3 DNA sequence: TGTGCCAGCGACCGGGGGCGAGGCTACACCTTC. Residues: CASDRGRGYTF.

J is TRBJ1-6 and V is TRBV7-2; D remains ambiguous. CDR3 length: 15 residues. Germline V gene lookup returns CDR1 SGHTA and CDR2 FQGNSA. The V end lost 1 base, the J end lost 8 bases, and 12 bases lay between the germline ends. The CDR3 spells CASSLGPGSDSPLHF. In DNA form, the CDR3 reads TGTGCCAGCAGCTTAGGGCCGGGGTCAGATTCACCCCTCCACTTT.

This clone has more than one count but fewer than ten. The chain joins TRBV10-1 to TRBJ2-3; the D is unclear. The CDR3 loop spans 12 amino acids. Trimming took off 5 bases at V and 0 bases at J, with 3 bases between the two ends. Per the germline V gene, CDR1 is WNHNN and CDR2 is SYGVQD (reference sequence). CDR3 in amino acids: CASSYSTDTQYF. The CDR3 DNA reads TGCGCCAGCAGTTATAGCACAGATACGCAGTATTTT.

This clone was found a few times. V gene TRBV19 combines with J gene TRBJ2-7, with TRBD1 matching 8 bases. Trimming cost V 5 bases and J 4 bases; bases outside gene matches: 7. Germline values: CDR1 LNHDA, CDR2 SQIVND (reference sequence). The CDR3 has 14 residues. The CDR3 loop is CASSVQGARYEQYF. As DNA, the CDR3 is TGTGCCAGTAGTGTCCAGGGGGCGCGGTACGAGCAGTACTTC.

The chain employs TRBV7-8 and TRBJ1-5; 7 bases are shared with TRBD1. The CDR3 has 18 amino acids. The trim removed 1 base at V and 0 bases at J, leaving 9 bases unmatched. Germline values: CDR1 SGHVS, CDR2 FQNEAQ. The CDR3 DNA follows: TGTGCCAGCAGCTTAGAGTCAGGGGGAGAATATAGCAATCAGCCCCAGCATTTT. Its protein is CASSLESGGEYSNQPQHF.

This chain connects TRBV10-3 to TRBJ2-3; a possible D gene is TRBD2 (6 bases). CDR3 length: 15 amino acids. Germline-derived CDR1 and CDR2 are ENHRY and SYGVKD. Trimming pared 0 bases from V and 3 bases from J, leaving 10 bases between. As DNA, the CDR3 is TGTGCCATCAGTGAGTCGAGAGGGAGGACAGATACGCAGTATTTT. Its translation: CAISESRGRTDTQYF.

This clone has a single count. V is TRBV7-8 and J is TRBJ2-3; TRBD2 matches 14 bases. Per the germline V gene, CDR1 is SGHVS and CDR2 is FQNEAQ. This CDR3 comprises 16 residues. The ends lost 5 bases at V and 3 bases at J; junction bases unmatched: 4. CDR3 amino acids: CASSLGTSGSTDTQYF. The CDR3 nucleotides read TGTGCCAGCAGCCTCGGGACTAGCGGGAGTACAGATACGCAGTATTTT.

V is TRBV2 and J is TRBJ1-2; possibly TRBD1 for D (6 bases). The length of the CDR3 is 14 residues. Trimming stripped 5 bases from V and 2 bases from J, with 12 bases between. Germline CDR1 and CDR2: SNHLY and FYNNEI. This CDR3 reads CASSRNGGNYGYTF. In DNA, the CDR3 is TGTGCCAGCAGTCGAAATGGGGGCAACTATGGCTACACCTTC.

The chain combines TRBV27 with TRBJ2-7; D perhaps matches TRBD1 (5 bases). This CDR3 is 13 amino acids long. Germline lookup yields CDR1 MNHEY and CDR2 SMNVEV (reference sequence). CDR3 sequence: CAAGPLSRVEQYF. The CDR3 DNA is TGTGCAGCAGGGCCATTATCCCGGGTCGAGCAGTACTTC.

The rearrangement links TRBV5-1 to TRBJ2-1; D is perhaps TRBD2 (6 bases). CDR1 is SGHRS and CDR2 is YFSETQ in the germline V gene. V lost 8 bases and J 0 bases, leaving 15 bases between the germline ends. The CDR3 contains 15 residues. The CDR3 reads CASQLRGNSYNEQFF. The CDR3 DNA sequence: TGCGCCAGTCAGCTACGGGGGAACTCCTACAATGAGCAGTTCTTC. Drawing the rest from reference TRBV5-1 and TRBJ2-1, the complete variable domain is KAGVTQTPRYLIKTRGQQVTLSCSPISGHRSVSWYQQTPGQGLQFLFEYFSETQRNKGNFPGRFSGRQFSNSRSEMNVSTLELGDSALYLCASQLRGNSYNEQFFGPGTRLTVL.

This chain joins TRBV2 and TRBJ2-5; D ambiguous. This CDR3 has 14 residues. The V end was cut by 9 bases, the J end by 1 base, with 15 bases between. Germline CDR1 is SNHLY and CDR2 is FYNNEI. CDR3 DNA: TGTGCCAGTACACCACGACTGGGCCAAGAGACCCAGTACTTC. This gives the protein CASTPRLGQETQYF.

V is TRBV28 and J is TRBJ2-7; no firm D call. Germline CDR1 reads MDHEN; CDR2 reads SYDVKM. V gave up 5 bases and J gave up 0 bases, with 11 bases separating them. The CDR3 is made up of 14 amino acids. The CDR3 DNA sequence: TGTGCCAGCAGTGCCCCACCTAACTCCTACGAGCAGTACTTC. It yields the protein CASSAPPNSYEQYF.

The chain couples TRBV9 to TRBJ2-7, with 7 positions matching TRBD1. Per germline, CDR1 SGDLS and CDR2 YYNGEE. The CDR3 covers 16 residues. V dropped 0 bases and J dropped 3; count of bases not matched to a gene: 9. The CDR3 DNA reads as TGTGCCAGCAGCGTAGCCCCGGGCAGGGGGAACTACGAGCAGTACTTC. It encodes CASSVAPGRGNYEQYF.

The chain's CDR3 is CASSPLSGRSGETQYF. The CDR3 DNA reads TGCGCCAGCAGCCCCTTGAGCGGGAGGAGCGGAGAGACCCAGTACTTC. The J gene is TRBJ2-5, the V gene TRBV5-1; 9 nucleotides align to TRBD2. V dropped 4 bases and J dropped 4; count of bases not matched to a gene: 11. CDR1 is SGHRS, CDR2 YFSETQ, per germline. The CDR3 length is 16 residues.

This chain joins TRBV6-9 and TRBJ2-6, with no clear D. Germline lookup yields CDR1 MNHGY and CDR2 SVAAGI. V gave up 5 bases and J gave up 5 bases, with 13 bases separating them. The CDR3 is 15 amino acids. In DNA, the CDR3 is TGTGCCAGCAGTCAGCGACAAAGTCGGGCCAACGTCCTGACTTTC. Its protein is CASSQRQSRANVLTF.

The chain uses TRBV27 and TRBJ2-7; TRBD2 agrees at 7 bases. V was pared by 6 bases and J by 6 bases, with 11 bases of the junction left unmatched. The CDR3 consists of 14 residues. Germline V lookup: CDR1 MNHEY, CDR2 SMNVEV (reference sequence). The CDR3 DNA reads as TGTGCCAGCAGGGGATGGGGCCCGGGAGGCGAGCAGTACTTC. Translating gives CASRGWGPGGEQYF.

The rearrangement joins TRBV6-5 to TRBJ2-7, with 9 bases fitting TRBD1. This CDR3 spans 14 amino acids. Germline loops: CDR1 MNHEY, CDR2 SVGAGI. Trimming removed 6 bases from V and 6 bases from J; junction bases left unmatched: 9. This chain's CDR3 is CASSLGDRDFEQYF. The CDR3 DNA sequence: TGTGCCAGCAGCCTAGGGGACAGGGACTTCGAGCAGTACTTC.